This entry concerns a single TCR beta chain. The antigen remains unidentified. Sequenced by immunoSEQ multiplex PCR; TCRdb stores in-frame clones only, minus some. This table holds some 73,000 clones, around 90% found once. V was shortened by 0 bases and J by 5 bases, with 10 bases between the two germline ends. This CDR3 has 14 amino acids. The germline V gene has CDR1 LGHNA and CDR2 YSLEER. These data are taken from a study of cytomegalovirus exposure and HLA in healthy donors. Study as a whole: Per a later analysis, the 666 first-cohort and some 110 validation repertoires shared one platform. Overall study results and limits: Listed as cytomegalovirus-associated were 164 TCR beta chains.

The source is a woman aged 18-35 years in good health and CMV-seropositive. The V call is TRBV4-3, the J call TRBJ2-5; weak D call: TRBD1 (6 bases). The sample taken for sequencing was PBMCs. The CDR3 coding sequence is TGCGCCAGCAGCCAAGACTGGGACACGGAGACCCAGTACTTC. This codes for CASSQDWDTETQYF.